This is a list of T cell receptor beta chains from one sample in a study of blood T cell repertoires in COVID-19. Method: immunoSEQ multiplex PCR; TCRdb's copy keeps in-frame clones and lacks some. Of under 80,000 clones in the sample, approximately 83% were seen once. Sequencing input: peripheral blood. The origin of the receptors is a human donor in a cohort sampled during active COVID-19. Both conserved end residues are part of each CDR3. Fields, in order: J gene, D gene, V gene, clone size, CDR3 protein, CDR3 DNA. A D gene is named only where the DNA matches it firmly. Only some rows state a clone size, as once, few, many or a class for expanded clones.

J: TRBJ1-1
D: TRBD1
V: TRBV5-1
size: .
CDR3: CASRQGASEAFF
DNA: TGCGCCAGCAGGCAGGGGGCTTCTGAAGCTTTCTTT

J: TRBJ2-7
D: .
V: TRBV12-3/TRBV12-4
size: .
CDR3: CASSLRGEQYF
DNA: TGTGCCAGCAGCCTCCGGGGCGAGCAGTACTTC

J: TRBJ2-7
D: TRBD2
V: TRBV5-4
size: .
CDR3: CASSLSGGSQEQYF
DNA: TGTGCCAGCAGCTTAAGCGGGGGGTCCCAAGAGCAGTACTTC

J: TRBJ1-4
D: .
V: TRBV15
size: .
CDR3: CATSRDHGPGITTNEKLFF
DNA: TGTGCCACCAGCAGAGATCATGGCCCGGGAATTACAACTAATGAAAAACTGTTTTTT

J: TRBJ2-5
D: .
V: TRBV5-1
size: .
CDR3: CASSLSGSETQYF
DNA: TGCGCCAGCAGCTTATCAGGGTCGGAGACCCAGTACTTC

J: TRBJ2-7
D: TRBD2
V: TRBV7-6
size: .
CDR3: CASSLASGRVGYEQYF
DNA: TGTGCCAGCAGCTTAGCGTCAGGGAGGGTGGGTTACGAGCAGTACTTC

J: TRBJ2-2
D: TRBD1
V: TRBV7-6
size: .
CDR3: CASSLDDRGNTGELFF
DNA: TGTGCCAGCAGCTTAGATGACAGGGGGAACACCGGGGAGCTGTTTTTT

J: TRBJ1-6
D: .
V: TRBV7-3
size: few
CDR3: CASSLEPGETLHF
DNA: TGTGCCAGCAGCTTAGAGCCAGGGGAGACCCTCCACTTT

J: TRBJ2-7
D: TRBD1
V: TRBV12-3/TRBV12-4
size: .
CDR3: CASSTGVEQYF
DNA: TGTGCCAGCTCGACAGGGGTCGAGCAGTACTTC

J: TRBJ2-2
D: TRBD2
V: TRBV27
size: .
CDR3: CASSNLGTRGFRVNTGELFF
DNA: TGTGCCAGCAGTAATTTAGGGACTAGGGGCTTCAGGGTAAACACCGGGGAGCTGTTTTTT

J: TRBJ2-4
D: .
V: TRBV5-1
size: once
CDR3: CASSLSVAKNIQYF
DNA: TGCGCCAGCAGCTTGTCGGTGGCCAAAAACATTCAGTACTTC

J: TRBJ1-5
D: .
V: TRBV15
size: .
CDR3: CATGEGYQPQHF
DNA: TGTGCCACCGGGGAGGGCTATCAGCCCCAGCATTTT

J: TRBJ1-2
D: TRBD1
V: TRBV5-1
size: .
CDR3: CASSLAGGQGYGYTF
DNA: TGCGCCAGCAGCTTGGCAGGTGGACAGGGGTATGGCTACACCTTC

J: TRBJ2-7
D: .
V: TRBV10-2
size: .
CDR3: CASRDGVTYEQYF
DNA: TGCGCCAGCAGGGATGGAGTAACCTACGAGCAGTACTTC

J: TRBJ1-2
D: .
V: TRBV12-3/TRBV12-4
size: .
CDR3: CASIAGAGYGYTF
DNA: TGTGCCAGCATCGCGGGGGCAGGGTATGGCTACACCTTC

J: TRBJ1-4
D: .
V: TRBV30
size: .
CDR3: CAWRRSPNEKLFF
DNA: TGTGCCTGGAGGCGTTCCCCTAATGAAAAACTGTTTTTT

J: TRBJ2-3
D: .
V: TRBV2
size: .
CDR3: CASSKQDSTDTQYF
DNA: TGTGCCAGCAGTAAACAGGATAGCACAGATACGCAGTATTTT

J: TRBJ2-7
D: .
V: TRBV18
size: .
CDR3: CASSPPGVGAAIYEQYF
DNA: TGTGCCAGCTCACCACCGGGAGTGGGGGCTGCCATCTACGAGCAGTACTTC

J: TRBJ1-6
D: .
V: TRBV4-2
size: .
CDR3: CASSQEANSPLHF
DNA: TGTGCCAGCAGCCAAGAAGCCAATTCACCCCTCCACTTT

J: TRBJ2-3
D: .
V: TRBV7-2
size: .
CDR3: CASSREGGLNTDTQYF
DNA: TGTGCCAGCAGCAGAGAAGGGGGACTAAACACAGATACGCAGTATTTT

J: TRBJ2-3
D: .
V: TRBV21-1
size: .
CDR3: CASSKAYVGGDSPDTQYF
DNA: TGTGCCAGCAGCAAAGCATATGTAGGGGGCGATAGCCCAGATACGCAGTATTTT

J: TRBJ2-2
D: .
V: TRBV3-1/TRBV3-2
size: .
CDR3: CASSQFIGGQGGELFF
DNA: TGTGCCAGCAGCCAATTCATCGGGGGTCAGGGCGGGGAGCTGTTTTTT

J: TRBJ2-1
D: .
V: TRBV11-2
size: .
CDR3: CASSLPSEWAGNEQFF
DNA: TGTGCCAGCAGCCTCCCGTCGGAGTGGGCGGGCAATGAGCAGTTCTTC

J: TRBJ2-7
D: .
V: TRBV9
size: .
CDR3: CASSVVGGSYEQYF
DNA: TGTGCCAGCAGCGTAGTAGGGGGTTCCTACGAGCAGTACTTC

J: TRBJ1-6
D: TRBD1
V: TRBV25-1
size: .
CDR3: CASSTGGYNSPLHF
DNA: TGTGCCAGCAGTACAGGGGGCTATAATTCACCCCTCCACTTT

J: TRBJ2-2
D: .
V: TRBV5-1
size: .
CDR3: CASSWGATNTGELFF
DNA: TGCGCCAGCAGCTGGGGAGCCACCAACACCGGGGAGCTGTTTTTT

J: TRBJ1-1
D: TRBD1
V: TRBV7-2
size: .
CDR3: CASSFRTGRHTEAFF
DNA: TGTGCCAGCAGCTTTAGGACAGGAAGGCACACTGAAGCTTTCTTT

J: TRBJ2-5
D: TRBD1
V: TRBV5-4
size: .
CDR3: CASSLGQGTGETQYF
DNA: TGTGCCAGCAGCCTGGGACAGGGCACGGGGGAGACCCAGTACTTC

J: TRBJ2-7
D: TRBD2
V: TRBV5-8
size: .
CDR3: CASRGTSGGYEQYF
DNA: TGTGCCAGCAGAGGGACTAGCGGGGGCTACGAGCAGTACTTC

J: TRBJ2-3
D: .
V: TRBV11-2
size: .
CDR3: CASSLDHSDTQYF
DNA: TGTGCCAGCAGCTTAGATCACTCAGATACGCAGTATTTT

J: TRBJ2-2
D: .
V: TRBV5-1
size: .
CDR3: CASSYLRVPNTGELFF
DNA: TGCGCCAGCAGCTACCTCCGAGTCCCGAACACCGGGGAGCTGTTTTTT

J: TRBJ1-2
D: .
V: TRBV2
size: .
CDR3: CASSATPRGGYGYTF
DNA: TGTGCCAGCAGCGCAACACCCCGAGGAGGCTATGGCTACACCTTC

J: TRBJ1-3
D: .
V: TRBV6-2/TRBV6-3
size: .
CDR3: CASSYSAEHTIYF
DNA: TGTGCCAGCAGTTACTCGGCTGAACACACCATATATTTT

J: TRBJ2-7
D: TRBD1
V: TRBV5-1
size: once
CDR3: CASSLGQGNSYEQYF
DNA: TGCGCCAGCAGCCTGGGACAGGGGAACTCCTACGAGCAGTACTTC

J: TRBJ2-3
D: TRBD2
V: TRBV28
size: .
CDR3: CASSLASGRGDTQYF
DNA: TGTGCCAGCAGTTTAGCTAGCGGTCGGGGAGATACGCAGTATTTT

J: TRBJ1-5
D: .
V: TRBV12-5
size: .
CDR3: CASGVARGNQPQHF
DNA: TGTGCTAGTGGCGTGGCCAGGGGCAATCAGCCCCAGCATTTT

J: TRBJ1-2
D: .
V: TRBV19
size: .
CDR3: CASRDTKANYGYTF
DNA: TGTGCCAGTCGGGACACAAAAGCTAACTATGGCTACACCTTC

J: TRBJ1-5
D: TRBD1
V: TRBV2
size: .
CDR3: CASRITGDSNQPQHF
DNA: TGTGCCAGCAGAATCACAGGGGATAGCAATCAGCCCCAGCATTTT

J: TRBJ1-1
D: .
V: TRBV2
size: .
CDR3: CASSSDRNTEAFF
DNA: TGTGCCAGCAGTTCCGACAGGAACACTGAAGCTTTCTTT

J: TRBJ2-7
D: TRBD1
V: TRBV5-4
size: once
CDR3: CASSLGGGQAFYEQYF
DNA: TGTGCCAGCAGCTTGGGTGGTGGACAGGCTTTCTACGAGCAGTACTTC

J: TRBJ2-7
D: .
V: TRBV5-1
size: .
CDR3: CASSTTAASYEQYF
DNA: TGCGCCAGCAGCACTACAGCGGCCTCCTACGAGCAGTACTTC

J: TRBJ2-5
D: TRBD1
V: TRBV5-1
size: .
CDR3: CASRFPYRGPQETQYF
DNA: TGCGCCAGCAGATTTCCTTACAGGGGGCCCCAAGAGACCCAGTACTTC

J: TRBJ1-1
D: TRBD1
V: TRBV11-2
size: .
CDR3: CASSLEGRGRRAFF
DNA: TGTGCCAGCAGCTTAGAAGGCAGGGGGCGTCGGGCTTTCTTT

J: TRBJ1-6
D: TRBD1
V: TRBV2
size: .
CDR3: CASSARQGGSPLHF
DNA: TGTGCCAGCAGTGCTAGACAGGGAGGTTCACCCCTCCACTTT

J: TRBJ1-5
D: .
V: TRBV5-8
size: .
CDR3: CASSRTGGIGNQPQHF
DNA: TGTGCCAGCAGCCGGACCGGGGGGATAGGCAATCAGCCCCAGCATTTT

J: TRBJ2-2
D: TRBD2
V: TRBV7-6
size: .
CDR3: CASSLGLASGELFF
DNA: TGTGCCAGCAGCTTAGGACTAGCATCCGGGGAGCTGTTTTTT

J: TRBJ2-4
D: TRBD1
V: TRBV20-1
size: .
CDR3: CSATNRGQGYF
DNA: TGCAGTGCTACAAACAGGGGGCAGGGGTACTTC